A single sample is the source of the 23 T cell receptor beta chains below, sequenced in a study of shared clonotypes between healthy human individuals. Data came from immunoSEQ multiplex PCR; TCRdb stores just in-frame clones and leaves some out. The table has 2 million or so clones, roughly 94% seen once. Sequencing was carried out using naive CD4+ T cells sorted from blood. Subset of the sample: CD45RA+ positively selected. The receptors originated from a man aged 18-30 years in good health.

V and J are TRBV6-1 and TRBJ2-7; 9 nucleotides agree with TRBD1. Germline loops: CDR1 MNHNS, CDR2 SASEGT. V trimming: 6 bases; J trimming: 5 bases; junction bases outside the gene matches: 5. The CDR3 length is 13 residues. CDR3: CASSPTGGNEQYF. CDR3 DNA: TGTGCCAGCAGCCCGACAGGGGGGAACGAGCAGTACTTC.

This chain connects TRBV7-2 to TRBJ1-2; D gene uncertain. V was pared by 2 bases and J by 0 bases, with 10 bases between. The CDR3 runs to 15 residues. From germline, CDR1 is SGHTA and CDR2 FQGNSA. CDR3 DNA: TGTGCCAGCAGCTTACAAGGGCGTGCTAACTATGGCTACACCTTC. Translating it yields CASSLQGRANYGYTF.

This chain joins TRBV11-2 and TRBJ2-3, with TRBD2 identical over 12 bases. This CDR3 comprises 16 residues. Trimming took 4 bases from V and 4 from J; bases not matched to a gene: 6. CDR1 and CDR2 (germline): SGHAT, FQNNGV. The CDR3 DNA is TGTGCCAGCAGCTCCGGACTAGCGGGGACCGCAGATACGCAGTATTTT. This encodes CASSSGLAGTADTQYF.

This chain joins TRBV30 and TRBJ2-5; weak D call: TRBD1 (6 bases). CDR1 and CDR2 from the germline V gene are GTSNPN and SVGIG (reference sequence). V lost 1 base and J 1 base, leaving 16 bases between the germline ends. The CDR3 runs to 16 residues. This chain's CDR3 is CAWSAGAGASQETQYF. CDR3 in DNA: TGTGCCTGGAGTGCAGGGGCAGGGGCAAGCCAAGAGACCCAGTACTTC.

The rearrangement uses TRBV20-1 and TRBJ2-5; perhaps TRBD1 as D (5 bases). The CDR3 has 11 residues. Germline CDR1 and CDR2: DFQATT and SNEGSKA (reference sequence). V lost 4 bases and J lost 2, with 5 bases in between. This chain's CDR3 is CSAKGQETQYF. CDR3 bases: TGCAGTGCTAAGGGGCAAGAGACCCAGTACTTC.

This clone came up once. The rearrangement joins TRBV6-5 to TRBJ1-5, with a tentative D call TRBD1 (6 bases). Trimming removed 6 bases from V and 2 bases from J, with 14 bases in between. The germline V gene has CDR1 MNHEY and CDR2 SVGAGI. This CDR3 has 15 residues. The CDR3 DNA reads TGTGCCAGCAGGAAACAGGGAGAGCGCAATCAGCCCCAGCATTTT. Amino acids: CASRKQGERNQPQHF.

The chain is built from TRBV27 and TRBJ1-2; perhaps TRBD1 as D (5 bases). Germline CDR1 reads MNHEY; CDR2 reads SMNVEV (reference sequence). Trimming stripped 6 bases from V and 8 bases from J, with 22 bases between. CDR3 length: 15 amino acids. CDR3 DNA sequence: TGTGCCAGCAGCCCAACCACGCTGGGGGAGGGGGGCTACACCTTC. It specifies CASSPTTLGEGGYTF.

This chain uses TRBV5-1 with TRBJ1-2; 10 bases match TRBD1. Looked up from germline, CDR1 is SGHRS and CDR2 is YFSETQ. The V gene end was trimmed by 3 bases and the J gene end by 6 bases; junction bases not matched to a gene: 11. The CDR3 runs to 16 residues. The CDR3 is CASSSNLGQGTNGYTF. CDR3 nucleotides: TGCGCCAGCAGCTCGAATCTGGGACAGGGGACGAATGGCTACACCTTC.

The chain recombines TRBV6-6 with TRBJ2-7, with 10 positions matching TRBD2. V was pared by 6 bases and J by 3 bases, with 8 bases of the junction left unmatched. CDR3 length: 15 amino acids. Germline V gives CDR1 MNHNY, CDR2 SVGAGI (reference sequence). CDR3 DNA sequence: TGTGCCAGCAGACTTACTAGCGGGACTTTCTACGAGCAGTACTTC. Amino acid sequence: CASRLTSGTFYEQYF.

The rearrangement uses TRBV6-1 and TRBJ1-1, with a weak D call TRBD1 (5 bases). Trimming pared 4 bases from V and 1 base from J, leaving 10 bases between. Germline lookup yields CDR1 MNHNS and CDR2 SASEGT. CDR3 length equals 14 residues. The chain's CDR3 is CASSAGVANTEAFF. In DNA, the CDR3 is TGTGCCAGCAGTGCGGGGGTAGCGAACACTGAAGCTTTCTTT.

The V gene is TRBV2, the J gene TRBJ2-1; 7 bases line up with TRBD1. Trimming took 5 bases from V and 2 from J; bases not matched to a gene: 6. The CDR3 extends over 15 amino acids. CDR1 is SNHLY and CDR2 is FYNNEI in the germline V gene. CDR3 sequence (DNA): TGTGCCAGCAGTCGAGACAGGGATACCTACAATGAGCAGTTCTTC. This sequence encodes CASSRDRDTYNEQFF.

The CDR3 nucleotides are TGTGCCAGCAGCTTCGCCCGATCAACCCTGAACACCGGGGAGCTGTTTTTT. Its translation is CASSFARSTLNTGELFF. The J gene is TRBJ2-2, the V gene TRBV11-3; D ambiguous. In germline, CDR1 is SGHNT, CDR2 YENEEA. Trimming took 3 bases from V and 1 from J, leaving 15 bases between them. There are 17 residues in the CDR3.

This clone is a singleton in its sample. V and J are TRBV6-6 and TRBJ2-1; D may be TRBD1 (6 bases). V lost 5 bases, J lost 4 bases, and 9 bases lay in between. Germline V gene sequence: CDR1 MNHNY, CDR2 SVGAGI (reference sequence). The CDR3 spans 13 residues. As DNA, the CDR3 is TGTGCCAGCAGTGACAGGTATTACAATGAGCAGTTCTTC. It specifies CASSDRYYNEQFF.

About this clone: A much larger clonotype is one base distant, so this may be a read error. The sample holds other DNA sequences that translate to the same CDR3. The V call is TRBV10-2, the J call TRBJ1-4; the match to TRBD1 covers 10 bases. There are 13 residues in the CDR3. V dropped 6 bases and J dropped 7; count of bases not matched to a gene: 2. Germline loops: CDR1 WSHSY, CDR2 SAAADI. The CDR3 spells CASSRDRGEKLFF. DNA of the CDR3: TGCGCCAGCAGCCGGGACAGGGGTGAAAAACTGTTTTTT.

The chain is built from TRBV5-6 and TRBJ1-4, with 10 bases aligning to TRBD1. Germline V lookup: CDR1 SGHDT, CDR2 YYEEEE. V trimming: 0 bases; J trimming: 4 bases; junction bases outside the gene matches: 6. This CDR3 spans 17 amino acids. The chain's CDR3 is CASSLVGTGEHNEKLFF. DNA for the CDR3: TGTGCCAGCAGCTTGGTCGGGACAGGGGAGCATAATGAAAAACTGTTTTTT.

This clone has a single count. For the CDR3, the DNA is TGTGCCAGCAGTCCTGGAGGGACAGGGAATTCACCCCTCCACTTT. Translation: CASSPGGTGNSPLHF. The genes are TRBV28 and TRBJ1-6; 9 bases are a match to TRBD1. This CDR3 spans 15 amino acids. J gave up 7 bases and V 5 bases, and 6 bases lay outside the gene matches. Germline V gene lookup returns CDR1 MDHEN and CDR2 SYDVKM.

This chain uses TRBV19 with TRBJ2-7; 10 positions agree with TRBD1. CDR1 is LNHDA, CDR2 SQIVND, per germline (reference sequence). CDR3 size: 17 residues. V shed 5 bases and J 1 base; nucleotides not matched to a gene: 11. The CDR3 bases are TGTGCCAGTAGTGAGGCCGGCCGGGACAGGGGTTCCTACGAGCAGTACTTC. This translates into CASSEAGRDRGSYEQYF.

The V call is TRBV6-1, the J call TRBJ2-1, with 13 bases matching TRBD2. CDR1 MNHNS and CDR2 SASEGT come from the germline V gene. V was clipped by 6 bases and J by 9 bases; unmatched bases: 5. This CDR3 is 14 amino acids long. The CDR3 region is CASSRLAGGGEQFF. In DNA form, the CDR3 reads TGTGCCAGCAGCAGACTAGCGGGAGGTGGTGAGCAGTTCTTC.

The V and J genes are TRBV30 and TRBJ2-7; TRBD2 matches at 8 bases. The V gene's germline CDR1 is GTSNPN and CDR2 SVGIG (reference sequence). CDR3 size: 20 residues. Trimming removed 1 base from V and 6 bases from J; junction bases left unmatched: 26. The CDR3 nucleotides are TGTGCCTGGAGTGGGACCCGGACCTGGGCGGGGGGACCGGGAATTGGCGAGCAGTACTTC. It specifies CAWSGTRTWAGGPGIGEQYF.

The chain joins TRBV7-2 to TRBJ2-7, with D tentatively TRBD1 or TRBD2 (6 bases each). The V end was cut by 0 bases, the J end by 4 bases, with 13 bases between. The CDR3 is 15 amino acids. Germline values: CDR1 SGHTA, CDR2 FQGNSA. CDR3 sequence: CASSLAEGHSYEQYF. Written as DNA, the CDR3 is TGTGCCAGCAGCTTAGCGGAGGGACACTCTTACGAGCAGTACTTC.

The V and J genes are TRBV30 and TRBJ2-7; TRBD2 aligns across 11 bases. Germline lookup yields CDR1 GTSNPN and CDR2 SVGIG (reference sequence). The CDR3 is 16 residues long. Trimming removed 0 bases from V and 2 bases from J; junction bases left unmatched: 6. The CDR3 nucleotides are TGTGCCTGGAGTGTACTGACTAGCGGGGTAACCTACGAGCAGTACTTC. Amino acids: CAWSVLTSGVTYEQYF.

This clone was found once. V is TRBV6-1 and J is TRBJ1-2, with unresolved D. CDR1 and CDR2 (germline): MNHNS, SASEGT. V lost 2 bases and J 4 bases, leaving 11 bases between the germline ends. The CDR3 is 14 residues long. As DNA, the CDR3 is TGTGCCAGCAGTGAACTTATAACCTTCTATGGCTACACCTTC. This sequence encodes CASSELITFYGYTF.

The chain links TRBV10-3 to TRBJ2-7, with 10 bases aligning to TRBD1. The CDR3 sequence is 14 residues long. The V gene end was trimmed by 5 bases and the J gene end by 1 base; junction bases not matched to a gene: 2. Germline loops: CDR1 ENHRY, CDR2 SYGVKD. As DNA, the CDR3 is TGTGCCATCAGTTCGGGACAGGGGTCCTACGAGCAGTACTTC. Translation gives CAISSGQGSYEQYF.